The T cell receptor beta chain described here comes from a study of blood T cell repertoires in COVID-19. Study-wide background: Acute and convalescent COVID-19 specimens originated in the United States, Italy and Spain.

As processed by the authors: Cell counts per sample came from amplifying reference gene primers. The protocol was immunoSEQ multiplex PCR, while the TCRdb copy is restricted to in-frame clones and leaves out a portion. Clone size and the V and J calls come from that table; the DNA yielded D and trimming. The data show some 250,000 clones, roughly 90% seen once. With 4 bases clipped from V and 2 bases from J, the junction kept 2 bases outside the gene matches. The CDR3 covers 16 residues. Germline assignment: CDR1 LGHDT and CDR2 YNNKEL (reference sequence). Input material: PBMCs or T cells enriched from blood (not recorded which). The clonotype was recovered from a woman aged 30 to 39 with acute COVID-19. The rearrangement uses TRBV3-1 (or the pseudogene TRBV3-2) and TRBJ2-5, with 15 bases identical to TRBD2. The CDR3 nucleotides read TGTGCCAGCAGCCGGGGACTAGCGGGGGGTCAAGAGACCCAGTACTTC. As protein: CASSRGLAGGQETQYF.